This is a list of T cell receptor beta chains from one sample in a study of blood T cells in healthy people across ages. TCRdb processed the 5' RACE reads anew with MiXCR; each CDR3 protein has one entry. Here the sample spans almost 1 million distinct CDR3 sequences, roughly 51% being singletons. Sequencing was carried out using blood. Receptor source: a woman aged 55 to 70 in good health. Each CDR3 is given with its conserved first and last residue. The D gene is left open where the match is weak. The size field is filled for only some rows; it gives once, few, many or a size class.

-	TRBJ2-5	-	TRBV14	TGTGCCAGCAGCCAAGATAGACGTCGGTGGACCCAGTACTTC	CASSQDRRRWTQYF
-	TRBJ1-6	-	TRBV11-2	TGTGCCAGCAGCTTAGGGATAAATTCACCCCTCCACTTT	CASSLGINSPLHF
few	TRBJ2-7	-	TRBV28	TGTGCCAGCAGTTTACTGGACATCTACGAGCAGTACTTC	CASSLLDIYEQYF
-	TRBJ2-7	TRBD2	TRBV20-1	TGCAGTGCTAGAGATGAAGTAGCGGGCCGCTACGAGCAGTACTTC	CSARDEVAGRYEQYF
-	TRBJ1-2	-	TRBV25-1	TGTGCCAGCAGTGATTTTTCATTGGGACCATTTTATGGCTACACCTTC	CASSDFSLGPFYGYTF
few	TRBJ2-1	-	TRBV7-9	TGTGCCAGCAGCAAGACGGACAGAAGCTACAATGAGCAGTTCTTC	CASSKTDRSYNEQFF
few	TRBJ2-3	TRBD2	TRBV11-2	TGTGCCAGCAGCTTAGGTTTCGATCGGGAGGGCACAGATACGCAGTATTTT	CASSLGFDREGTDTQYF
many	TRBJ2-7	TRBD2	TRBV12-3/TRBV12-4	TGTGCCAGCAGTTTCGGGACTAGTTACGAGCAGTACTTC	CASSFGTSYEQYF
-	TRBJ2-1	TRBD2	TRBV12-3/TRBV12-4	TGTGCCAGCAGTTTAATAGCGGGAAGTTCCAATGAGCAGTTCTTC	CASSLIAGSSNEQFF
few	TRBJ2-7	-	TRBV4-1	TGCGCCAGCAGCCAAGATGGTGGGGCGTCCTACGAGCAGTACTTC	CASSQDGGASYEQYF
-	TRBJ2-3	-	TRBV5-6	TGTGCCAGCAGCTTGCCCGCACGTATGCGTACTAGCACAGATACGCAGTATTTT	CASSLPARMRTSTDTQYF
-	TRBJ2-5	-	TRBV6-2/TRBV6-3	TGTGCCAGCAGTCCCCTTTTCGCCGGGACTGTCCGTCACAATGAGCAGTACTTC	CASSPLFAGTVRHNEQYF
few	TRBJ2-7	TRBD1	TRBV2	TGTGCCAGCCAAGGGACAGGGACCTACGAGCAGTACTTC	CASQGTGTYEQYF
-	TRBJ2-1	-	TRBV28	TGTGCCAGCGTACGGCCTCAGACTCCCCACAGGCAGTTCTTC	CASVRPQTPHRQFF
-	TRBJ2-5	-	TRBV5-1	TGCGCCAGCAGGTCGAGAGGCACAGCCCAAGAGACCCAGTACTTC	CASRSRGTAQETQYF